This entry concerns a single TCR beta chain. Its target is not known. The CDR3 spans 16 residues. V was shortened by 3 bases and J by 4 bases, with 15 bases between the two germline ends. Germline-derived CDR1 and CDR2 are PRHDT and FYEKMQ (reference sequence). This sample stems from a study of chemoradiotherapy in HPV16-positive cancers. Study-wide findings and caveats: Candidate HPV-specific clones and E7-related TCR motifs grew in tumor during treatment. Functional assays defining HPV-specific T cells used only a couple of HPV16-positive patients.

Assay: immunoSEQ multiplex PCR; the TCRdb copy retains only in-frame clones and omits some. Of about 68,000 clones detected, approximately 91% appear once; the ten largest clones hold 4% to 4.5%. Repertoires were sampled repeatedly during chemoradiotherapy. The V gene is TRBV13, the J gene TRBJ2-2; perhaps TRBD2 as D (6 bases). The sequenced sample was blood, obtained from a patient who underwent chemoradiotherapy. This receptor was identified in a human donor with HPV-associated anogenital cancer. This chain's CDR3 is CASSLLGSEGTGELFF. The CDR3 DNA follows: TGTGCCAGCAGCTTGCTCGGGAGTGAGGGCACCGGGGAGCTGTTTTTT.